Below, one TCR beta chain is given with its context. Its antigen is not known. CDR3 size: 15 residues. After removal of 4 bases from V and 7 bases from J, the junction contained 11 bases not matched to a gene. Germline CDR1 is SGHRS and CDR2 is YFSETQ. Unexposed donor CD4+ T cells date from about 2011-2019, before the COVID-19 pandemic. The cells were cultured for approximately 10 days before CD4+ T cells were isolated. This entry comes from a study of CD4 T cells in relation to SARS-CoV-2 and coronaviruses. Across the study: Controls used an HIV-1 Nef peptide pool or no peptide.

Assay used: immunoSEQ multiplex PCR; TCRdb lists only in-frame clones, some missing. The sample yields approximately 17,000 clones, over 80% seen once. Points from the study as a whole: The cross-reactivity analysis covered only spike protein, not other viral proteins. Each donor contributed either pre-pandemic or post-infection samples, not both.

This rearrangement joins TRBV5-1 to TRBJ2-7, with 10 positions matching TRBD1. The sample taken for sequencing was CD4+ T cells from PBMCs, cultured in vitro. The TCR sequence derives from a human donor in good health. CDR3 sequence: CASSIRQGAGEEQYF. The DNA of the CDR3 is TGCGCCAGCAGCATACGACAGGGGGCCGGGGAAGAGCAGTACTTC.